The entry below gives a single TCR beta chain sequence along with its context. This clone occurred many times. Its antigen is currently not known. No base qualities exist here, and no much larger clone lies one base off it. This record belongs to a study of metastatic and nonmetastatic thyroid tumors (dated by TCRdb to between 2020 and 2021). Describing the broader study: Repertoires from peripheral blood and from tumor or nodule tissue samples of malignant and benign thyroid patients were compared. Here is what the overall study found, with its caveats: In both blood and tumor samples, malignant tumors were reported to have significantly higher TCR beta diversity than benign nodules.

Unmatched junction bases come to 14, with V trimmed by 7 bases and J by 0 bases. Including cysteine and phenylalanine, the CDR3 has 18 amino acids. Only the CDR3 DNA stays, 54 bases, in frame from base 1. For CDR1 and CDR2, the germline V gene lists MDHEN and SYDVKM. Library generation was performed with PCR. TCRdb lists the instrument as Illumina HiSeq 4000. High-throughput sequencing was used to profile the CDR3 region of the TCR beta-chain in every patient. On the study's bioinformatics: Drawing on CDR3 differences between clinicopathological groups, the researchers built a classifier meant to tell apart patients with distant-metastatic papillary thyroid cancer. To measure repertoire diversity the researchers used the Shannon index, while the Morisita-Horn index served to gauge how similar the tumor and blood repertoires were. In TCRdb, the public reads were trimmed at Q25 with fastp and aligned with MiXCR, with productive beta chains retained. TCRdb, not the authors, supplied the V and J calls. For this sample there are about 40,000 clones; about 10% appear just once. The leading ten clones occupy roughly a quarter of the sample.

No patient had received any treatment before thyroid surgery. Using T-cell receptor beta sequencing, the study looked back at clinical samples from patients collected from about 2011 to 2018. The chain links TRBV28 with TRBJ1-5, and 8 bases in between align with TRBD1. Sequencing used blood. The sequence derives from a female donor with papillary thyroid cancer or a benign thyroid nodule (not recorded which). Some clones in this sample may be carry-over from other donors' samples. The CDR3 reads as follows: CASIEDRAGFYSNQPQHF. The DNA sequence is given as TGTGCCAGCATCGAGGACAGGGCGGGTTTCTATAGCAATCAGCCCCAGCATTTT. Extended through the reference TRBV28 and TRBJ1-5 proteins, this CDR3 yields the full variable domain: DVKVTQSSRYLVKRTGEKVFLECVQDMDHENMFWYRQDPGLGLRLIYFSYDVKMKEKGDIPEGYSVSREKKERFSLILESASTNQTSMYLCASIEDRAGFYSNQPQHFGDGTRLSIL.